This T cell receptor (beta chain) was obtained from a study of shared clonotypes between healthy human individuals. Broader study findings: Sorted-subset sequencing was shown by rarefaction to be incomplete despite large depth.

Assay: immunoSEQ multiplex PCR; the TCRdb copy retains only in-frame clones and omits some. The sample holds about 980,000 clones, about 80% seen once. Concerning this clone itself: Its specificity is not known.

The sequence came from a man younger than 30 in good health. The sequenced sample consisted of memory CD4+ T cells sorted from blood. Subset denoted: CD45RA-negative fraction.

CDR3: CASLLTVGAEAFF. As DNA, the CDR3 is TGTGCCAGTCTACTCACGGTAGGCGCTGAAGCTTTCTTT. V is TRBV7-3 and J is TRBJ1-1; unclear D gene. Germline V gene data show CDR1 as SGHTA and CDR2 as FQGTGA. V was pared by 9 bases and J by 6 bases, with 17 bases between. The CDR3 consists of 13 residues.